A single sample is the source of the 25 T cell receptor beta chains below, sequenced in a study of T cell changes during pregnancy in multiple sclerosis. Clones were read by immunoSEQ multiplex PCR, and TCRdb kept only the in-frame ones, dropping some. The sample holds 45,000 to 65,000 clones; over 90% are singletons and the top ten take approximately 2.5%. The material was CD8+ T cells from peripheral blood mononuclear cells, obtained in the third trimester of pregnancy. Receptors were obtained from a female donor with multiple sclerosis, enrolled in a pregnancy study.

The CDR3 region is CASSYGQGNTIYF. For the CDR3, the DNA is TGTGCCAGCAGCTACGGACAGGGTAACACCATATATTTT. V is TRBV7-2 and J is TRBJ1-3, with 8 bases that match TRBD1. The CDR3 consists of 13 residues. Germline lookup yields CDR1 SGHTA and CDR2 FQGNSA. V lost 4 bases to trimming and J lost 7 bases; unmatched junction nucleotides: 3.

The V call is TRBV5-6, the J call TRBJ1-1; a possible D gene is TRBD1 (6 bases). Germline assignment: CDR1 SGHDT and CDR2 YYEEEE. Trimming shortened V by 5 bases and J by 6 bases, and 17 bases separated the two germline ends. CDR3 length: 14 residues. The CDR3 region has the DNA TGTGCCAGCAGACTCGAATCGGACAGTGCTGAAGCTTTCTTT. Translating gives CASRLESDSAEAFF.

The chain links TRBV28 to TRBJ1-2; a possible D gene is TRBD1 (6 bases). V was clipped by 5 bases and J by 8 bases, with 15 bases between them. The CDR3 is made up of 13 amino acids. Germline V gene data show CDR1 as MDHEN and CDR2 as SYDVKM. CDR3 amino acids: CASSLTTGSGYTF. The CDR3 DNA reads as TGTGCCAGCAGTCTAACAACAGGGAGCGGCTACACCTTC.

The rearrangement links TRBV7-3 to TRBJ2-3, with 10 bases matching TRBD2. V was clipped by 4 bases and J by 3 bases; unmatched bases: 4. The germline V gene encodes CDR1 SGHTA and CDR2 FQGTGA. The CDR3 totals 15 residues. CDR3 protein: CASSSSGSGTDTQYF. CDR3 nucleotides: TGTGCCAGCAGCTCTAGCGGGAGTGGGACAGATACGCAGTATTTT.

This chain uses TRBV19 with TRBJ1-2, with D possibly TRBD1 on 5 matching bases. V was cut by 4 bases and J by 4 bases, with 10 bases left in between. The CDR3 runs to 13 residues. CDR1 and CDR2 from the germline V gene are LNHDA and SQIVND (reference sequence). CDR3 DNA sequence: TGTGCCAGTAGTACGACAGAGAGCTATGGCTACACCTTC. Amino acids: CASSTTESYGYTF.

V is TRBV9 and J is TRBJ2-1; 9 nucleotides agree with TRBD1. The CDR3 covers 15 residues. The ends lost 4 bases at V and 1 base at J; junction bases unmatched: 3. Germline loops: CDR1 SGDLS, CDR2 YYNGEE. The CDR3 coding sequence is TGTGCCAGCAGCACCGGGACAGGGTCCTACAATGAGCAGTTCTTC. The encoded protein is CASSTGTGSYNEQFF.

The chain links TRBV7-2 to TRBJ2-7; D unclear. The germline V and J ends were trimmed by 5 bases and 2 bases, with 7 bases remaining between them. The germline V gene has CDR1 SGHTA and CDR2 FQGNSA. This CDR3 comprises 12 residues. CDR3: CASSGLAYEQYF. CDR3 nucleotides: TGTGCCAGCAGCGGGCTTGCCTACGAGCAGTACTTC.

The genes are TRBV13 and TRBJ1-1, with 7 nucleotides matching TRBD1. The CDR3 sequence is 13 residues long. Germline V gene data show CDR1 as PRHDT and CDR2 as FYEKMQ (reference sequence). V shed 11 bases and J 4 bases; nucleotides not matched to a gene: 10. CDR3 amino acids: CAGGGGGFTEAFF. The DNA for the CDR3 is TGTGCCGGAGGGGGCGGAGGGTTCACTGAAGCTTTCTTT.

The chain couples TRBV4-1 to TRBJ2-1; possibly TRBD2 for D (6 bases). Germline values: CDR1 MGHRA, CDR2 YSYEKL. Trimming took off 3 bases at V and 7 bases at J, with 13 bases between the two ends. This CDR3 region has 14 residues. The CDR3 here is CASSHTSLRNEQFF. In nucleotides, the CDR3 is TGCGCCAGCAGCCACACTAGCTTGAGGAATGAGCAGTTCTTC.

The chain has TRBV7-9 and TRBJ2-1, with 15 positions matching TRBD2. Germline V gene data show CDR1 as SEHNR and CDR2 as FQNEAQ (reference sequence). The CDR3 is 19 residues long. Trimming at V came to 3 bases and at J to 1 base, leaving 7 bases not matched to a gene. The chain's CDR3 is CASSLPGLAGGRSYNEQFF. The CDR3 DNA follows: TGTGCCAGCAGCTTGCCCGGACTAGCGGGAGGGCGTTCCTACAATGAGCAGTTCTTC.

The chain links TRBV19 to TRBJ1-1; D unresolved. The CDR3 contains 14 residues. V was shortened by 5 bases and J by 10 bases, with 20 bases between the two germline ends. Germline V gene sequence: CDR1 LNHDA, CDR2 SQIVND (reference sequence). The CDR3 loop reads CASSPQVGVPTAFF. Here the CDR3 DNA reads TGTGCCAGTAGTCCCCAGGTCGGGGTCCCTACAGCTTTCTTT.

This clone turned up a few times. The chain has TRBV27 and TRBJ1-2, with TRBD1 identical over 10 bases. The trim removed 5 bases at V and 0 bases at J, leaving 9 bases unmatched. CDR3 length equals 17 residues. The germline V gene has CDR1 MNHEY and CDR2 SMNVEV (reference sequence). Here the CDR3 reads CASSGAGTGATNYGYTF. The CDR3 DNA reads TGTGCCAGCAGTGGGGCCGGGACAGGGGCGACTAACTATGGCTACACCTTC.

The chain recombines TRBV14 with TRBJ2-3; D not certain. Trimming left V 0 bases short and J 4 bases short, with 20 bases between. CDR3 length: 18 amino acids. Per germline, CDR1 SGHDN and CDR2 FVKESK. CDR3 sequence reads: CASSQESASEWSSDTQYF. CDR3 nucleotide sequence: TGTGCCAGCAGCCAAGAATCTGCGAGTGAATGGAGCTCAGATACGCAGTATTTT.

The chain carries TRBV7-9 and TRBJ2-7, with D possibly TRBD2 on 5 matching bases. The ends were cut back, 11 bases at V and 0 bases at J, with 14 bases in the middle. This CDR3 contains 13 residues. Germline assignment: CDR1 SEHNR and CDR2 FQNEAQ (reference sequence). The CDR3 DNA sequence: TGTGCCTACACACTAGGAGGCTCCTACGAGCAGTACTTC. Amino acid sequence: CAYTLGGSYEQYF.

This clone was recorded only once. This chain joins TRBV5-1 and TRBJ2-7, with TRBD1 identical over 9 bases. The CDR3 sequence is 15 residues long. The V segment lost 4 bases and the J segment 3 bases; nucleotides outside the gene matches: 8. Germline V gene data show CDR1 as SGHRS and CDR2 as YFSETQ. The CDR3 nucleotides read TGCGCCAGCAGCCCGGGACAGGGCGCTTACTACGAGCAGTACTTC. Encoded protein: CASSPGQGAYYEQYF.

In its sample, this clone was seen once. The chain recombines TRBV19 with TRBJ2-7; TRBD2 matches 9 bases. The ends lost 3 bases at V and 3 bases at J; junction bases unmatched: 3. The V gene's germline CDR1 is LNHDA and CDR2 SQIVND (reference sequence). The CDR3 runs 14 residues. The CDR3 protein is CASSITSGYYEQYF. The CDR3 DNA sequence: TGTGCCAGTAGTATCACTAGCGGGTACTACGAGCAGTACTTC. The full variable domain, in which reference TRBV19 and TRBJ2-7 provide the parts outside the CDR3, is DGGITQSPKYLFRKEGQNVTLSCEQNLNHDAMYWYRQDPGQGLRLIYYSQIVNDFQKGDIAEGYSVSREKKESFPLTVTSAQKNPTAFYLCASSITSGYYEQYFGPGTRLTVT.

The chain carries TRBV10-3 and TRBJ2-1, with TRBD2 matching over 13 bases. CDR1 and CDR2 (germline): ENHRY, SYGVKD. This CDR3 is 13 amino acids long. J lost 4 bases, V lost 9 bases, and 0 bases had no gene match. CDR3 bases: TGTGCCATGGGACTAGCGGGATACAATGAGCAGTTCTTC. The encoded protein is CAMGLAGYNEQFF.

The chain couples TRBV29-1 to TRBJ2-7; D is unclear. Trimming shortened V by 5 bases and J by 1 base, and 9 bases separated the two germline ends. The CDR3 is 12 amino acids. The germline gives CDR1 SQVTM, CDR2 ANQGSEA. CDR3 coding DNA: TGCAGCGTTTTCACAGATTCCTACGAGCAGTACTTC. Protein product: CSVFTDSYEQYF.

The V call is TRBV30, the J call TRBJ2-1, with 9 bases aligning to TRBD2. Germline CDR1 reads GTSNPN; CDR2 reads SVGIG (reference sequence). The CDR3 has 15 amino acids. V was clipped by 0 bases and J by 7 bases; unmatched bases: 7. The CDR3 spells CAWSVVAGGWNEQFF. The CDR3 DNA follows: TGTGCCTGGAGTGTAGTTGCGGGAGGGTGGAATGAGCAGTTCTTC. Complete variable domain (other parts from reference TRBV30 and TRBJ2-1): SQTIHQWPATLVQPVGSPLSLECTVEGTSNPNLYWYRQAAGRGLQLLFYSVGIGQISSEVPQNLSASRPQDRQFILSSKKLLLSDSGFYLCAWSVVAGGWNEQFFGPGTRLTVL.

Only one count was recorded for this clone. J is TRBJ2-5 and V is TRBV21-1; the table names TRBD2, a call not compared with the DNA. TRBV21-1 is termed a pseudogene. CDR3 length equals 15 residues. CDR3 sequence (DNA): TGTGCCAGCAGCAAAGTCGGGGGGGGCAAAGAGACCCAGTACTTC. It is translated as CASSKVGGGKETQYF.

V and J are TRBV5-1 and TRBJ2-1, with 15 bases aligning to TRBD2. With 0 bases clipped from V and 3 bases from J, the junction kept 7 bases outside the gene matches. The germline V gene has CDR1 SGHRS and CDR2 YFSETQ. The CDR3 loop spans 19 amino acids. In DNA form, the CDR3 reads TGCGCCAGCAGCTTGGCGGGGACTAGCGGGGGGAGGGACTACAATGAGCAGTTCTTC. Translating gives CASSLAGTSGGRDYNEQFF.

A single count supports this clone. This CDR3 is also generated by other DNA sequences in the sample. CDR3 DNA: TGTGCCAGCAGTTTAGAGCGGGAGGGCTTCTACGAGCAGTACTTC. Translation gives CASSLEREGFYEQYF. The rearrangement links TRBV28 to TRBJ2-7, with 10 bases identical to TRBD2. This CDR3 comprises 15 residues. CDR1 and CDR2 (germline): MDHEN, SYDVKM. Trimming took 2 bases from V and 3 from J; bases not matched to a gene: 4. Drawing the rest from reference TRBV28 and TRBJ2-7, the complete variable domain is DVKVTQSSRYLVKRTGEKVFLECVQDMDHENMFWYRQDPGLGLRLIYFSYDVKMKEKGDIPEGYSVSREKKERFSLILESASTNQTSMYLCASSLEREGFYEQYFGPGTRLTVT.

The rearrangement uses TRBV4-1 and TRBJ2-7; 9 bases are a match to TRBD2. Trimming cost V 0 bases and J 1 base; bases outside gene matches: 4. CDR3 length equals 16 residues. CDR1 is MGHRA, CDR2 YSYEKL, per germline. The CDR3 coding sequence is TGCGCCAGCAGCCAAGATTTGCGGGAGGGGTCCTACGAGCAGTACTTC. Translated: CASSQDLREGSYEQYF.

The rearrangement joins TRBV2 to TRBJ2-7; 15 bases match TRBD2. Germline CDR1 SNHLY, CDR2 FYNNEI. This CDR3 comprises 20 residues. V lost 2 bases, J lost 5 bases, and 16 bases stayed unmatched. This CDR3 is CASSERDRGVGLAGGHEQYF. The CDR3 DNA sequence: TGTGCCAGCAGTGAAAGAGACAGGGGCGTGGGACTAGCGGGAGGCCACGAGCAGTACTTC.

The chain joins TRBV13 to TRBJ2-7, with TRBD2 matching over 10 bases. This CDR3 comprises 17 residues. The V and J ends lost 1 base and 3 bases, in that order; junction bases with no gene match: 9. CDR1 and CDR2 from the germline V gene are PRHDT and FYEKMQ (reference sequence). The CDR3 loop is CASSLAMGLATDYEQYF. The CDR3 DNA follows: TGTGCCAGCAGCTTAGCTATGGGACTAGCGACCGACTACGAGCAGTACTTC.